These T cell receptor beta chains were read from a single sample in a study of control samples from healthy donors and cancer patients. Measured with immunoSEQ multiplex PCR; TCRdb has only the in-frame clones, and not every one. This table has more than 50,000 clones, 90% to 97% appearing once. Sequenced input: blood. These receptors all stem from a young woman in good health. CDR3s include the opening cysteine and the closing phenylalanine or tryptophan.

TRBJ2-6	TRBV7-9	CASSRLGAGANVLTF
TRBJ2-1	TRBV7-9	CASSLRHTGPKSNEQFF
TRBJ1-2	TRBV4-2	CASSQDQTGPDYGYTF
TRBJ1-5	TRBV30	CAWSRGLTDQPQHF
TRBJ2-7	TRBV11-2	CASSLGEQYF
TRBJ1-2	TRBV6-2/TRBV6-3	CASSYTRQGDGYTF
TRBJ1-1	TRBV10-1	CASAPNAEPTEAFF
TRBJ2-3	TRBV6-5	CASSYMRGGADTQYF
TRBJ1-1	TRBV5-4	CASSLPAANTEAFF
TRBJ1-5	TRBV6-5	CATQIQDDSNQPQHF
TRBJ1-5	TRBV19	CASSNSIGSNQPQHF
TRBJ1-3	TRBV20-1	CSVAMGNTIYF
TRBJ2-6	TRBV12-5	CASGPGGAGANVLTF
TRBJ1-1	TRBV28	CASSLSQDGNTEAFF
TRBJ1-2	TRBV15	CATSSSYPGYTF
TRBJ2-2	TRBV5-1	CASSLVVNTGELFF
TRBJ1-3	TRBV2	CASKGLGNTIYF
TRBJ2-2	TRBV4-1	CASSQPGTGNTGELFF
TRBJ1-2	TRBV2	CASSVLVEGPGYTF
TRBJ1-5	TRBV2	CASSGQGTSNQPQHF
TRBJ2-1	TRBV19	CASSTGTRGNNEQFF
TRBJ1-4	TRBV28	CASSSRVLNEKLFF
TRBJ2-7	TRBV30	CAWSGRGIEQYF
TRBJ1-5	TRBV7-6	CASSLGTGQTNQPQHF